This TCR beta chain was recovered during a study of graft-versus-host responses after intestinal transplantation. Worth noting for this clone: Antigen specificity is unknown.

Method: immunoSEQ multiplex PCR; TCRdb's copy keeps in-frame clones and lacks some. In the table there are around 20,000 clones, around 80% of which are singletons. The CDR3 sequence is 17 residues long. Germline assignment: CDR1 MNHNS and CDR2 SASEGT. Trimming took 4 bases from V and 5 from J, leaving 23 bases between them. Intraepithelial lymphocytes and lamina propria lymphocytes were released through processing of graft tissue. The study's findings and limits: Ileal or blood samples showed some GvH clones first, and such clones were also found in recipient marrow. Elevated graft-versus-host to host-versus-graft clonal ratios in allografts were recorded for patients with graft-donor T cell macrochimerism. Early post-transplant HvG declines showed an association with peak circulating GvH clone levels.

This rearrangement joins TRBV6-1 to TRBJ2-5, with D possibly being TRBD1 (7 bases). The source material was ileum tissue, sampled 12 days after intestinal transplant. The TCR comes from a human patient who received an intestinal transplant, so some T cells may come from the graft donor. The CDR3 reads CASSGGEWRGRRETQYF. The CDR3 region has the DNA TGTGCCAGCAGTGGGGGGGAGTGGAGGGGGCGACGGGAGACCCAGTACTTC.